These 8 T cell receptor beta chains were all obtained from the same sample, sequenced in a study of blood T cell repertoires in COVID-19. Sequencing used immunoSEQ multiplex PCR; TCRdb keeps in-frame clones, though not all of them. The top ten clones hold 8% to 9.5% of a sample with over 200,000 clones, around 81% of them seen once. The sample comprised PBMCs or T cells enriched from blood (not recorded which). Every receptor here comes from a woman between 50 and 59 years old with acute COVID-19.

The CDR3 loop reads CASSPAFSGDTQYF. CDR3 DNA: TGTGCCAGCTCACCCGCATTCTCGGGGGATACGCAGTATTTT. The chain is built from TRBV18 and TRBJ2-3; possibly TRBD2 for D (5 bases). V lost 3 bases and J 6 bases, leaving 13 bases between the germline ends. Germline-derived CDR1 and CDR2 are KGHSH and LQKENI. The CDR3 spans 14 residues. Complete variable domain (other parts from reference TRBV18 and TRBJ2-3): NAGVMQNPRHLVRRRGQEARLRCSPMKGHSHVYWYRQLPEEGLKFMVYLQKENIIDESGMPKERFSAEFPKEGPSILRIQQVVRGDSAAYFCASSPAFSGDTQYFGPGTRLTVL.

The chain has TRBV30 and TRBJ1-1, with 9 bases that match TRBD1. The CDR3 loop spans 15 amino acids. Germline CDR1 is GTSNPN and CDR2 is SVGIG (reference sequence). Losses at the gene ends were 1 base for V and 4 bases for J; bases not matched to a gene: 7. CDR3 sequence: CAWSAWDRVGTEAFF. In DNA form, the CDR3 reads TGTGCCTGGAGTGCTTGGGACAGGGTAGGCACTGAAGCTTTCTTT.

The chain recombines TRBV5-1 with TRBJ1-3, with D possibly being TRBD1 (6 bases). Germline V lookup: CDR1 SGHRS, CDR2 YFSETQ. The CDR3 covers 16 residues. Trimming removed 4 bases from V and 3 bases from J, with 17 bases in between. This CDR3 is CASSPQVGTSGNTIYF. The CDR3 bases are TGCGCCAGCAGCCCCCAGGTCGGGACAAGTGGAAACACCATATATTTT. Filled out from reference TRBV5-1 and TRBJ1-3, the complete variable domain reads KAGVTQTPRYLIKTRGQQVTLSCSPISGHRSVSWYQQTPGQGLQFLFEYFSETQRNKGNFPGRFSGRQFSNSRSEMNVSTLELGDSALYLCASSPQVGTSGNTIYFGEGSWLTVV.

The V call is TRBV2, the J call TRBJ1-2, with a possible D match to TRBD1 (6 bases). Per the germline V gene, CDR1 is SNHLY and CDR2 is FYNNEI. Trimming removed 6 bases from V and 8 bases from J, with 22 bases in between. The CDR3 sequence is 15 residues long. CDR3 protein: CASSALMLGTKGYTF. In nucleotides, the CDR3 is TGTGCCAGCAGCGCCCTTATGTTGGGGACAAAGGGCTACACCTTC.

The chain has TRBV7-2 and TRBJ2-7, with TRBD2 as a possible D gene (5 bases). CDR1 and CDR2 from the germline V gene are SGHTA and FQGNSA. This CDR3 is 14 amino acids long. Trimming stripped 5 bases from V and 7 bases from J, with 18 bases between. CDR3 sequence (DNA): TGTGCCAGCAGCCCTTACCATCCCTCGGGAGAGCAGTACTTC. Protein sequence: CASSPYHPSGEQYF.

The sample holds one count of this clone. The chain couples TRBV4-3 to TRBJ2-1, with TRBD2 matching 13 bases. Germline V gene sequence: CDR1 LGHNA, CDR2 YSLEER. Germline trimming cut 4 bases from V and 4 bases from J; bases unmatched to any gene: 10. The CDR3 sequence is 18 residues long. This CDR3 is CASSRGQGTSGTYNEQFF. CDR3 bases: TGCGCCAGCAGCCGTGGACAGGGGACTAGCGGGACATACAATGAGCAGTTCTTC.

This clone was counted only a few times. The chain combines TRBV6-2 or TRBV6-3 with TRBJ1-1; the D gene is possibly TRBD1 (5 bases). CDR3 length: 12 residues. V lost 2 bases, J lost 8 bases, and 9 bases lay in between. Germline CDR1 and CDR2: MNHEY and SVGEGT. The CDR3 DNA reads TGTGCCAGCAGTTACGTCGGGGGGGAAGCTTTCTTT. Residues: CASSYVGGEAFF.

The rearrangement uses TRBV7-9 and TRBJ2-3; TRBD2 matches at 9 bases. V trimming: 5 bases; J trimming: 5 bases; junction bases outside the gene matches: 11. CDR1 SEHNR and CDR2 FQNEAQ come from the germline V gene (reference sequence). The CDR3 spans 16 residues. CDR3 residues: CASSQVAGGRVDTQYF. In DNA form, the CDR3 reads TGTGCCAGCAGCCAAGTTGCGGGAGGGCGGGTAGATACGCAGTATTTT.